Each of the 29 T cell receptor beta chains below was sequenced from the same sample in a study of blood T cell repertoires in COVID-19 (dated by TCRdb to 2020 to 2022). The library came from the immunoSEQ multiplex PCR assay. The table was pulled from immuneACCESS by TCRdb, which kept in-frame rearrangements only. Such tables lose some clones; where checked, under half of the loss comes from unresolved V genes, and the rest has no known cause. In all, the sample holds about 17,000 clones, and roughly 87% of those were seen once. Together, the top ten hold 15% to 20% of the sample. Sequencing input: peripheral blood. These TCRs come from a man aged 45-65 years with active COVID-19.

This chain uses TRBV6-6 with TRBJ2-2; D is perhaps TRBD1 (6 bases). There are 14 residues in the CDR3. With 6 bases removed from V and 0 bases from J, the gap between germline ends came to 8 bases. Germline CDR1 is MNHNY and CDR2 is SVGAGI (reference sequence). For the CDR3, the DNA is TGTGCCAGCAGCGGGACAACGAACACCGGGGAGCTGTTTTTT. Translation: CASSGTTNTGELFF.

The gene calls are TRBV11-3 and TRBJ1-1; D possibly corresponds to TRBD1 (5 bases). This CDR3 is 15 amino acids long. The V and J ends lost 0 bases and 1 base respectively, with 9 bases between them. Germline V gene sequence: CDR1 SGHNT, CDR2 YENEEA. The CDR3: CASSLEGGANTEAFF. The CDR3 DNA reads as TGTGCCAGCAGCTTAGAAGGAGGGGCGAACACTGAAGCTTTCTTT.

The genes are TRBV6-5 and TRBJ1-5; 7 bases are a match to TRBD1. Germline V lookup: CDR1 MNHEY, CDR2 SVGAGI. This CDR3 contains 14 residues. Trimming removed 6 bases from V and 2 bases from J; junction bases left unmatched: 4. CDR3: CASRKTGRNQPQHF. The CDR3 coding sequence is TGTGCCAGCAGGAAGACAGGGCGCAATCAGCCCCAGCATTTT.

This clone was counted a single time. The V call is TRBV10-3, the J call TRBJ2-1; TRBD2 aligns across 7 bases. The junction had 8 bases not matched to a gene; V was cut back by 0 bases and J by 0 bases. This CDR3 is 18 amino acids long. Per the germline V gene, CDR1 is ENHRY and CDR2 is SYGVKD. The CDR3 sequence is CAISESTGGGNSYNEQFF. DNA for the CDR3: TGTGCCATCAGTGAGTCGACTGGGGGGGGAAACTCCTACAATGAGCAGTTCTTC.

The rearrangement joins TRBV9 to TRBJ1-6, with 8 bases fitting TRBD1. This CDR3 is built from 15 residues. After removal of 3 bases from V and 10 bases from J, the junction contained 9 bases not matched to a gene. Per the germline V gene, CDR1 is SGDLS and CDR2 is YYNGEE. The CDR3 coding sequence is TGTGCCAGCAGCGCACGGACAGGGATCGGCTCACCCCTCCACTTT. Its translation: CASSARTGIGSPLHF.

V and J are TRBV25-1 and TRBJ2-3; TRBD1 is a possible D gene (6 bases). Germline-derived CDR1 and CDR2 are MGHDK and SYGVNS. The CDR3 is 15 residues long. Between the trimmed V and J ends, which lost 2 bases and 6 bases, there was a span of 15 bases. The CDR3 region is CASSERWQGMDTQYF. The CDR3 DNA follows: TGTGCCAGCAGTGAACGGTGGCAGGGGATGGATACGCAGTATTTT.

This chain joins TRBV29-1 and TRBJ1-2; the D is unclear. Trimming stripped 6 bases from V and 4 bases from J, with 18 bases between. The CDR3 runs 14 residues. Germline V gene sequence: CDR1 SQVTM, CDR2 ANQGSEA. CDR3 sequence reads: CSVWWRDLSYGYTF. The CDR3 DNA reads as TGCAGCGTGTGGTGGAGGGATCTGTCCTATGGCTACACCTTC.

The rearrangement joins TRBV2 to TRBJ1-1, with TRBD1 identical over 10 bases. The CDR3 has 14 residues. Germline loops: CDR1 SNHLY, CDR2 FYNNEI. The V gene end was trimmed by 6 bases and the J gene end by 6 bases; junction bases not matched to a gene: 7. CDR3 DNA: TGTGCCAGCAGAGACAGGGGGCTCCAATCTGAAGCTTTCTTT. Protein: CASRDRGLQSEAFF.

Points on this clone: The CDR3 does not end in the conserved phenylalanine or tryptophan, so this is likely a read error. The DNA is omitted, as the CDR3 cannot be located on it reliably, and the CDR3 follows TCRdb's listing. The chain has TRBV21-1 and TRBJ2-7; TRBD2 was called by the table and not checked on the DNA. TRBV21-1 is termed a pseudogene. A total of 16 residues make up the CDR3, ends included. The CDR3 sequence is CASSKGGLAPWGATRI.

This chain joins TRBV18 and TRBJ1-6; the match to TRBD1 covers 8 bases. CDR3 size: 15 residues. V shed 4 bases and J 10 bases; nucleotides not matched to a gene: 9. CDR1 is KGHSH, CDR2 LQKENI, per germline. CDR3 amino acids: CASSLQGRGHSPLHF. Written as DNA, the CDR3 is TGTGCCAGCTCACTCCAGGGCAGGGGGCACTCACCCCTCCACTTT.

V usage is TRBV27 and J usage is TRBJ2-1; 8 bases match TRBD1. The CDR3 totals 14 residues. After removal of 7 bases from V and 9 bases from J, the junction contained 11 bases not matched to a gene. Germline V gives CDR1 MNHEY, CDR2 SMNVEV (reference sequence). The CDR3 DNA is TGTGCCAGCAAACCGGGACAGGCATCAAGTGAGCAGTTCTTC. Protein: CASKPGQASSEQFF.

The chain links TRBV20-1 to TRBJ2-5, with 10 bases fitting TRBD2. The V gene end was trimmed by 3 bases and the J gene end by 4 bases; junction bases not matched to a gene: 5. CDR1 is DFQATT, CDR2 SNEGSKA, per germline (reference sequence). The CDR3 covers 14 residues. In DNA, the CDR3 is TGCAGTGCTAGTTGGACTAGCGGCGTAGAGACCCAGTACTTC. Protein sequence: CSASWTSGVETQYF.

This clone occurred a few times. The V call is TRBV27, the J call TRBJ1-2, with TRBD1 matching 7 bases. CDR1 is MNHEY, CDR2 SMNVEV, per germline (reference sequence). The CDR3 loop spans 14 amino acids. V dropped 6 bases and J dropped 6; count of bases not matched to a gene: 10. CDR3 residues: CASRTSTGVDGYTF. CDR3 nucleotides: TGTGCCAGCAGGACTTCTACAGGGGTGGATGGCTACACCTTC.

V is TRBV5-1 and J is TRBJ2-3; 9 nucleotides agree with TRBD2. This CDR3 spans 14 amino acids. Germline loops: CDR1 SGHRS, CDR2 YFSETQ. V was clipped by 5 bases and J by 6 bases; unmatched bases: 7. The CDR3 nucleotides read TGCGCCAGCAGGATAGCGGGAGTGCGGGATACGCAGTATTTT. Protein sequence: CASRIAGVRDTQYF.

Here the CDR3 DNA reads TGTGCCAGCAGTTACCGGGACAGCGGTTCCTACGAGCAGTACTTC. This codes for CASSYRDSGSYEQYF. The chain combines TRBV6-2 or TRBV6-3 with TRBJ2-7; TRBD1 aligns across 7 bases. This CDR3 spans 15 amino acids. The V gene end was trimmed by 2 bases and the J gene end by 1 base; junction bases not matched to a gene: 5. CDR1 and CDR2 (germline): MNHEY, SVGEGT.

The V call is TRBV6-5, the J call TRBJ1-5, with a tentative D call TRBD1 (6 bases). The germline V gene encodes CDR1 MNHEY and CDR2 SVGAGI. Trimming took 5 bases from V and 0 from J, leaving 11 bases between them. The CDR3 has 15 amino acids. CDR3 DNA sequence: TGTGCCAGCAGTCCCACAGGGCTTAGCAATCAGCCCCAGCATTTT. This codes for CASSPTGLSNQPQHF.

This chain connects TRBV7-2 to TRBJ2-7; weak D call: TRBD2 (6 bases). V was clipped by 2 bases and J by 6 bases, with 23 bases between them. The CDR3 has 17 residues. CDR1 is SGHTA and CDR2 is FQGNSA in the germline V gene. This CDR3 is CASSLSSLIAGSPEQYF. The CDR3 DNA is TGTGCCAGCAGCTTATCTAGCCTCATCGCCGGGAGCCCCGAGCAGTACTTC.

The V gene is TRBV27, the J gene TRBJ1-6; D is undetermined. The CDR3 totals 12 residues. Trimming removed 3 bases at V and 11 bases at J, with 8 bases between. The germline CDR1 and CDR2 sequences are MNHEY and SMNVEV (reference sequence). The DNA of the CDR3 is TGTGCCAGCAGTTTCGAGGGAACACCCCTCCACTTT. Translated, it gives CASSFEGTPLHF.

The chain uses TRBV3-1 (or the pseudogene TRBV3-2) and TRBJ1-5; D might be TRBD1 (6 bases). Germline-derived CDR1 and CDR2 are LGHDT and YNNKEL (reference sequence). V gave up 0 bases and J gave up 6 bases, with 6 bases separating them. The CDR3 extends over 13 amino acids. CDR3 loop: CASSQETGQPQHF. CDR3 bases: TGTGCCAGCAGCCAAGAGACAGGTCAGCCCCAGCATTTT.

This rearrangement joins TRBV11-2 to TRBJ2-1; tentatively, D is TRBD2 (6 bases). The CDR3 loop spans 16 amino acids. V gave up 5 bases and J gave up 4 bases, with 18 bases separating them. Germline CDR1 is SGHAT and CDR2 is FQNNGV. CDR3 DNA sequence: TGTGCCAGCAGCGGCAGGAGGGCTAATAGTTACAATGAGCAGTTCTTC. Encoded protein: CASSGRRANSYNEQFF.

The chain joins TRBV28 to TRBJ2-1; a weak D match, TRBD2 (6 bases). Per the germline V gene, CDR1 is MDHEN and CDR2 is SYDVKM. The CDR3 length is 17 residues. V was trimmed by 6 bases and J by 7 bases, leaving 25 bases between them. In DNA form, the CDR3 reads TGTGCCAGCAGCCACACCCTCGGGAGTCTAGTGGGAAATGAGCAGTTCTTC. Its translation is CASSHTLGSLVGNEQFF.

The V gene is TRBV2, the J gene TRBJ1-1, with D possibly TRBD1 on 6 matching bases. Germline loops: CDR1 SNHLY, CDR2 FYNNEI. The CDR3 covers 15 residues. Between the trimmed V and J ends, which lost 3 bases and 1 base, there was a span of 12 bases. The CDR3 DNA is TGTGCCAGCAGTGACGACAGGCGGGCGAACACTGAAGCTTTCTTT. This codes for CASSDDRRANTEAFF.

V is TRBV9 and J is TRBJ1-2; TRBD1 might be the D (6 bases). Germline V gene lookup returns CDR1 SGDLS and CDR2 YYNGEE. The CDR3 spans 16 residues. The V end lost 0 bases, the J end lost 7 bases, and 19 bases lay between the germline ends. CDR3 residues: CASSVAPNRVGAGYTF. In DNA, the CDR3 is TGTGCCAGCAGCGTAGCCCCGAACAGGGTCGGGGCTGGCTACACCTTC.

The chain recombines TRBV2 with TRBJ2-5, with 10 bases identical to TRBD2. The J segment lost 5 bases and the V segment lost 3 bases, leaving 6 bases of the junction unmatched. The V gene's germline CDR1 is SNHLY and CDR2 FYNNEI. The CDR3 consists of 15 residues. The DNA for the CDR3 is TGTGCCAGCAGTGACGGGACTAGCGTAGGGGAGACCCAGTACTTC. It codes for CASSDGTSVGETQYF. The complete variable domain, with remaining parts taken from reference TRBV2 and TRBJ2-5, reads EPEVTQTPSHQVTQMGQEVILRCVPISNHLYFYWYRQILGQKVEFLVSFYNNEISEKSEIFDDQFSVERPDGSNFTLKIRSTKLEDSAMYFCASSDGTSVGETQYFGPGTRLLVL.

The chain couples TRBV2 to TRBJ1-5, with 11 bases matching TRBD1. After removal of 6 bases from V and 5 bases from J, the junction contained 3 bases not matched to a gene. This CDR3 region has 14 residues. The V gene's germline CDR1 is SNHLY and CDR2 FYNNEI. The CDR3 DNA is TGTGCCAGCAGGGGGACAGGGGGTTATCAGCCCCAGCATTTT. Translated: CASRGTGGYQPQHF.

CDR3 coding DNA: TGTGCCACCAGTGCTGTGGACAAGGACTATGGCTACACCTTC. Its translation: CATSAVDKDYGYTF. This rearrangement joins TRBV24-1 to TRBJ1-2, with D maybe TRBD1 (5 bases). CDR1 KGHDR and CDR2 SFDVKD come from the germline V gene. The V gene lost 5 bases and the J gene lost 3 bases, with 12 bases spanning the gap. The CDR3 loop spans 14 amino acids.

The chain has TRBV12-5 and TRBJ1-4; D is perhaps TRBD1 (5 bases). V dropped 6 bases and J dropped 8 bases, with 19 bases sitting between them. This CDR3 has 15 residues. CDR1 and CDR2 from the germline V gene are LGHNT and FRNRAP. This CDR3 is CASGSGVQGGEKLFF. CDR3 in DNA: TGTGCTAGTGGCTCCGGGGTGCAGGGAGGAGAAAAACTGTTTTTT.

This chain links TRBV5-1 with TRBJ2-1; 8 nucleotides agree with TRBD1. The germline V gene has CDR1 SGHRS and CDR2 YFSETQ. The CDR3 consists of 17 residues. V was pared by 4 bases and J by 7 bases, with 16 bases of the junction left unmatched. The CDR3 loop is CASSPGQGKTLGNEQFF. The CDR3 DNA follows: TGCGCCAGCAGCCCCGGACAGGGTAAGACTCTCGGAAATGAGCAGTTCTTC.

The chain is built from TRBV12-3 or TRBV12-4 and TRBJ2-7; the D gene is possibly TRBD1 (6 bases). The CDR3 contains 13 residues. V dropped 3 bases and J dropped 2 bases, with 8 bases sitting between them. CDR3 bases: TGTGCCAGCAGTTTGGGGGCCCCCTACGAGCAGTACTTC. Translating gives CASSLGAPYEQYF.